This T cell receptor beta chain emerged from a study of control samples from healthy donors and cancer patients. Trimming left V 6 bases short and J 1 base short, with 9 bases between. This CDR3 has 13 amino acids. Germline V gene sequence: CDR1 SNHLY, CDR2 FYNNEI. The repertoire was sequenced with immunoSEQ multiplex PCR; TCRdb's copy has only in-frame clones and lacks some. The profile shows around 42,000 clones, roughly 94% of them singletons. This clone was seen only a few times. The sequenced sample consisted of blood. This receptor was obtained from a man in his sixties in good health. This sequence joins TRBV2 and TRBJ1-2; D unclear. The CDR3 here is CASRVFGNYGYTF. Here the CDR3 DNA reads TGTGCCAGCAGGGTGTTCGGTAACTATGGCTACACCTTC.